This TCR beta chain is drawn from a study of T-cell reconstitution after alpha-beta-depleted transplantation in children. This clonotype was found many times. The target antigen is unknown. Study findings and constraints: There were reportedly several hundred expanded graft clones from which alpha-beta T cells came about two months after transplant. The origin of high day-60 TCRbeta diversity in some patients lay in surviving recipient T cells and thymic progenitors. Once a year had passed after transplant, T-cell counts and diversity came mostly from newly produced T cells.

The CDR3 extends over 13 amino acids. Germline V CDR1 and CDR2: MNHNY, SVGAGI (reference sequence). V lost 6 bases, J lost 8 bases, and 16 bases lay in between. It was with unique molecular identifiers that the TCRbeta library was prepared. In TCRdb, the PCR reads were re-called with MiXCR into one record per CDR3 protein. Among fewer than 350,000 distinct CDR3 sequences listed, roughly 7.8% were seen once. The sequence came from a female patient aged 2-10 years who had a stem cell transplant for Fanconi anemia, so the T cells may come from the graft donor. This chain links TRBV6-6 with TRBJ1-2; the D gene is possibly TRBD1 (5 bases). Sequencing used peripheral blood, obtained 360 days after TCRalphabeta/CD19-depleted stem cell transplant. This chain's CDR3 is CASSYQGWGGYTF. The CDR3 nucleotides are TGTGCCAGCAGCTACCAGGGCTGGGGGGGCTACACCTTC.